These 2 T cell receptor beta chains came from one sample sequenced in a study of metastatic and nonmetastatic thyroid tumors. Until they underwent thyroid surgery, no patient had received any treatment. TCRdb redid the clone calls on the PCR reads using MiXCR. The sample lists tens of thousands of clones, 9.5% to 13% seen once, with 9% in the top ten. Input material: blood. Every receptor here comes from a male donor with papillary thyroid cancer or a benign thyroid nodule (not recorded which). Some clones in this sample may be carry-over from other donors' samples.

At least ten counts were recorded for this clone. The rearrangement uses TRBV20-1 and TRBJ1-5; the D is unclear. V lost 2 bases to trimming and J lost 3 bases, with 8 bases between them. CDR1 DFQATT and CDR2 SNEGSKA come from the germline V gene (reference sequence). The CDR3 covers 13 residues. CDR3 coding DNA: TGCAGTGCTAGATATACCATCAATCAGCCCCAGCATTTT. Amino acids: CSARYTINQPQHF.

This clone was seen repeatedly, ten times or more. The V gene is TRBV9, the J gene TRBJ2-7; D might be TRBD1 (6 bases). Germline V lookup: CDR1 SGDLS, CDR2 YYNGEE. The CDR3 is 15 amino acids. The V gene lost 0 bases and the J gene lost 3 bases, with 13 bases spanning the gap. This CDR3 is CASSVDPQGYYEQYF. The DNA of the CDR3 is TGTGCCAGCAGCGTAGACCCGCAGGGGTACTACGAGCAGTACTTC.